This T cell receptor (beta chain) came from a study of blood T cells in healthy people across ages (dated by TCRdb to between 2015 and 2017). The study in broad terms: Template switching captured roughly one uniquely barcoded TCR beta cDNA molecule per two T cells in model experiments. Using deep sequencing normalized with unique cDNA molecular identifiers, the study measured how TCR beta repertoire diversity changes with age. Donors were grouped into four age groups: young (average 16 years), middle-aged (39), aged (around 60) and long-lived (over 80). To avoid experimental bias, donors of different ages were randomly spread across the sequencing lanes. Two additional independent replicas of 1 million unique cDNA reads from the same blood draw were analyzed for two donors (one aged 18 to 29 and one aged 80 or older). Results and caveats for the whole study, not just this receptor: Compared with the aged group, the long-lived group had more naive CD4+ T cells, fewer expanded clones and increased TCR diversity, suggesting age selection. Conclusive comparison of naive and antigen-experienced compartments was prevented by the profiling of bulk unsorted PBMCs. The percentage of naive T cells measured by flow cytometry correlated strongly with observed TCR beta diversity. Estimates of total diversity from one million sequenced T cells were regarded as lower bounds and underestimates. Observed TCR beta diversity per million T cells fell roughly linearly with age, and a significant reduction was already apparent by age around 39. Donor CMV infection status was unknown, potentially confounding age-related changes in expanded clonotypes.

The donors were some 39 Caucasian individuals from Russia, aged roughly 6 to 90 years, who were systemically healthy. Each donor gave approximately 10 milliliters of peripheral blood, collected into EDTA-treated Vacutainer tubes. Ficoll-Paque density-gradient centrifugation was used to isolate PBMCs, with at least 6.5 million per sample. Total RNA was extracted from PBMCs with Trizol reagent, with at least 5.5 micrograms obtained per sample. For every donor, flow cytometry on a PBMC aliquot measured the percentage of naive CD45RAhigh/CD27high T cells. Worth noting for this clonotype: What this receptor recognizes is not known. Base qualities are missing; no much larger clone stands one base away.

Library creation used 5' RACE. The sample was run on an Illumina HiSeq 2500. A second roughly 7 to 11 cycle PCR used a sample-barcoded 5' primer and a J-beta primer mix. Each TCR beta cDNA molecule received a unique molecular identifier from a template-switch 5' adaptor carrying 12 random nucleotides. Each sample yielded at least 3 million CDR3-containing paired-end reads. First-strand cDNA synthesis was performed from all RNA using the Mint cDNA synthesis kit, with priming by a TRBC-specific oligonucleotide. After uracil-DNA glycosylase treatment, a first 18-cycle PCR used universal primers M1SS and BC2_uni_R on all cDNA. As for how the authors treated the data: Each sample was normalized by randomly selecting 1 million high-quality reads, each carrying a distinct molecular identifier. Instead of being binned into consensus sequences, reads that shared molecular identifiers were thrown out. MiTCR, run with a Q25 quality threshold and the strictest error-elimination algorithm, handled CDR3 identification, clonotype clustering and error correction. Lower-bound total TCR beta diversity was estimated with a nonparametric unseen species model using Euler transformation. TCRdb trimmed public reads at Q25 via fastp, called clones via MiXCR and kept in-frame beta chains. Entries are consolidated by CDR3 protein sequence, retaining the most common genes and DNA. The V and J calls and clone size are TCRdb's, not the authors'. In all, the sample holds around 900,000 distinct CDR3 sequences, and just over 50% of those were seen once. The top ten clonotypes cover 20% to 25% of the sample.

The CDR3 measures 16 amino acids from cysteine to phenylalanine. Just the 48-base CDR3 DNA is kept, in frame starting at base 1. Via the germline V gene, CDR1 is MNHEY and CDR2 SVGAGI. V trim: 0 bases; J trim: 3 bases; unmatched bases: 7. The chain is encoded by TRBV6-5 joined to TRBJ1-2; TRBD1 fits 7 bases in the junction. The TCR sequence derives from an older woman in good health. Sequencing used blood. CDR3 sequence: CASSYSGPGGHYGYTF. The DNA is as follows: TGTGCCAGCAGTTACTCTGGCCCAGGGGGGCACTATGGCTACACCTTC.